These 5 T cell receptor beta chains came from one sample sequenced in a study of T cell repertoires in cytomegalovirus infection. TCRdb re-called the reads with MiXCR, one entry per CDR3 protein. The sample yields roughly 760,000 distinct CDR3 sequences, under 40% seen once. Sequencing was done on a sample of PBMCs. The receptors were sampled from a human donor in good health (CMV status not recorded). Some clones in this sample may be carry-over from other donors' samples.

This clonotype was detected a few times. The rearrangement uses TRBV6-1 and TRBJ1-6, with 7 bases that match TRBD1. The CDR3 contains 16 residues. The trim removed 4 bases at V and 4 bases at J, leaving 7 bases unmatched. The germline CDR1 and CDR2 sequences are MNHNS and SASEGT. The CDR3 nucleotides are TGTGCCAGCAGTGGGACGCAGGGGGGTTATAATTCACCCCTCCACTTT. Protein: CASSGTQGGYNSPLHF.

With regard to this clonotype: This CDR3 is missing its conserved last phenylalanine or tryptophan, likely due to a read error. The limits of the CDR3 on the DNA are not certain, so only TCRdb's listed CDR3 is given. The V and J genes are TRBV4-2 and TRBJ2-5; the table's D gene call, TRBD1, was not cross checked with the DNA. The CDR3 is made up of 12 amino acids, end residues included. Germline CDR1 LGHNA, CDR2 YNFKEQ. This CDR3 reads CASSQDAFRVRL.

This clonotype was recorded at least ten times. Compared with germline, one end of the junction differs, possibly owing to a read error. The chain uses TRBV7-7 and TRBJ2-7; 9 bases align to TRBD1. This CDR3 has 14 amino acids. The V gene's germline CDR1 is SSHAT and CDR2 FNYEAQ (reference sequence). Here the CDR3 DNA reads TGTGCTAGCAGCCCGGACAGGGGAGGCTACGAGCAGTACTTC. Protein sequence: CASSPDRGGYEQYF.

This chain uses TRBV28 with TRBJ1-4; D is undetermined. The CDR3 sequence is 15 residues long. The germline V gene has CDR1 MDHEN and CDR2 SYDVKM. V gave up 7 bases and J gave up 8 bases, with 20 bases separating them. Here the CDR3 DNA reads TGTGCCAGCAAACCCGGCCAGCTACATACCGAAAAACTGTTTTTT. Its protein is CASKPGQLHTEKLFF.

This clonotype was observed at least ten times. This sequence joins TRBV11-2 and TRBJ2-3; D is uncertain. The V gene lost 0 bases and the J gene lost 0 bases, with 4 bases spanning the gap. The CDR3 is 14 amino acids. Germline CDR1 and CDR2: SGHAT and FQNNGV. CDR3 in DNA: TGTGCCAGCAGCTTAGAGTTAAGCACAGATACGCAGTATTTT. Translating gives CASSLELSTDTQYF.